A selection of T cell receptor beta chains follows, all from one sample in a study of cytomegalovirus exposure and HLA in healthy donors. TCRdb's table, derived via immunoSEQ multiplex PCR, lists solely in-frame clones and lacks some. This table holds some 61,000 clones, 75% to 85% found once. What was sequenced was PBMCs. The source of these receptors is a human donor in good health. The CDR3 runs from the conserved cysteine through the conserved F or W. A D gene is named only where the DNA matches it firmly. Rows may omit the clone size; those that give it use once, few, many or a size class.

v_gene: TRBV18; abundance: .; j_gene: TRBJ1-3; d_gene: .; CDR3aa: CASSPRRTRASGNTIYF; CDR3nt: TGTGCCAGCTCACCGAGGCGAACCCGAGCCTCTGGAAACACCATATATTTT
v_gene: TRBV5-1; abundance: .; j_gene: TRBJ2-2; d_gene: TRBD2; CDR3aa: CASSPTMGLASVLGELFF; CDR3nt: TGCGCCAGCAGCCCGACAATGGGACTAGCGTCCGTCCTCGGGGAGCTGTTTTTT
v_gene: TRBV7-7; abundance: .; j_gene: TRBJ2-1; d_gene: TRBD2; CDR3aa: CASSPLAGVLQEQFF; CDR3nt: TGTGCTAGCAGCCCACTAGCGGGGGTTCTACAGGAGCAGTTCTTC
v_gene: TRBV9; abundance: once; j_gene: TRBJ2-3; d_gene: TRBD2; CDR3aa: CASRRAGTDTQYF; CDR3nt: TGTGCCAGCAGGCGAGCGGGGACAGATACGCAGTATTTT
v_gene: TRBV16; abundance: once; j_gene: TRBJ2-7; d_gene: .; CDR3aa: CASSQSHGYEQYF; CDR3nt: TGTGCCAGCAGCCAATCCCACGGCTACGAGCAGTACTTC
v_gene: TRBV9; abundance: .; j_gene: TRBJ1-1; d_gene: .; CDR3aa: CASNQGSNTEAFF; CDR3nt: TGTGCCAGCAACCAGGGGTCGAACACTGAAGCTTTCTTT
v_gene: TRBV7-6; abundance: .; j_gene: TRBJ2-7; d_gene: .; CDR3aa: CASSPVGGTFYEQYF; CDR3nt: TGTGCCAGCAGTCCAGTAGGCGGAACTTTCTACGAGCAGTACTTC
v_gene: TRBV29-1; abundance: .; j_gene: TRBJ2-2; d_gene: .; CDR3aa: CSVYSAGELFF; CDR3nt: TGCAGCGTTTATTCGGCCGGGGAGCTGTTTTTT
v_gene: TRBV4-1; abundance: .; j_gene: TRBJ2-1; d_gene: .; CDR3aa: CASSQGPSGHYNEQFF; CDR3nt: TGCGCCAGCAGCCAAGGCCCCAGCGGCCACTACAATGAGCAGTTCTTC
v_gene: TRBV19; abundance: .; j_gene: TRBJ2-3; d_gene: TRBD2; CDR3aa: CASSIGPRGLADTDTQYF; CDR3nt: TGTGCCAGTAGTATAGGCCCGAGGGGACTAGCGGATACAGATACGCAGTATTTT
v_gene: TRBV5-1; abundance: .; j_gene: TRBJ2-1; d_gene: .; CDR3aa: CASSPGLSSYNEQFF; CDR3nt: TGCGCCAGCAGCCCGGGACTTAGCTCCTACAATGAGCAGTTCTTC
v_gene: TRBV7-8; abundance: .; j_gene: TRBJ2-7; d_gene: TRBD1; CDR3aa: CAIRLGTGPQNLYEQYF; CDR3nt: TGTGCCATTCGGCTTGGGACAGGGCCCCAAAATCTCTACGAGCAGTACTTC
v_gene: TRBV5-1; abundance: .; j_gene: TRBJ1-1; d_gene: .; CDR3aa: CASSLGAGPMNTEAFF; CDR3nt: TGCGCCAGCAGCTTGGGGGCGGGCCCCATGAACACTGAAGCTTTCTTT
v_gene: TRBV19; abundance: few; j_gene: TRBJ1-5; d_gene: TRBD1; CDR3aa: CASSIDRGTQPQHF; CDR3nt: TGTGCCAGTAGTATCGACAGGGGAACTCAGCCCCAGCATTTT
v_gene: TRBV11-3; abundance: .; j_gene: TRBJ2-1; d_gene: TRBD2; CDR3aa: CASSPRTSGRPEQFF; CDR3nt: TGTGCCAGCAGCCCCCGGACTAGCGGGAGACCTGAGCAGTTCTTC
v_gene: TRBV7-9; abundance: .; j_gene: TRBJ1-2; d_gene: TRBD1; CDR3aa: CASSSFSGTGAYGYTF; CDR3nt: TGTGCCAGCAGCTCCTTTTCCGGGACAGGCGCCTATGGCTACACCTTC
v_gene: TRBV5-1; abundance: .; j_gene: TRBJ1-3; d_gene: .; CDR3aa: CASSFLQGEGNTIYF; CDR3nt: TGCGCCAGCAGCTTTCTTCAGGGTGAAGGAAACACCATATATTTT
v_gene: TRBV2; abundance: .; j_gene: TRBJ1-1; d_gene: TRBD1; CDR3aa: CASSPVTGGYFVAFF; CDR3nt: TGTGCCAGCAGTCCAGTGACAGGGGGCTATTTTGTCGCTTTCTTT
v_gene: TRBV27; abundance: .; j_gene: TRBJ2-7; d_gene: TRBD1; CDR3aa: CASSFRDRDREQYF; CDR3nt: TGTGCCAGCAGTTTCCGGGACAGGGATCGCGAGCAGTACTTC
v_gene: TRBV11-2; abundance: once; j_gene: TRBJ1-2; d_gene: .; CDR3aa: CASSQDGGRNYGYTF; CDR3nt: TGTGCCAGCAGCCAAGACGGGGGACGCAACTATGGCTACACCTTC
v_gene: TRBV9; abundance: .; j_gene: TRBJ2-2; d_gene: TRBD2; CDR3aa: CASSVAGGNTGELFF; CDR3nt: TGTGCCAGCAGCGTAGCGGGGGGGAACACCGGGGAGCTGTTTTTT
v_gene: TRBV11-2; abundance: .; j_gene: TRBJ1-1; d_gene: TRBD1; CDR3aa: CASSFHQEHAPGGTEAFF; CDR3nt: TGTGCCAGCAGCTTTCACCAGGAGCATGCCCCAGGGGGCACTGAAGCTTTCTTT
v_gene: TRBV18; abundance: .; j_gene: TRBJ1-1; d_gene: .; CDR3aa: CASSLHLLAEAFF; CDR3nt: TGTGCCAGCTCACTACACTTATTAGCAGAAGCTTTCTTT
v_gene: TRBV11-2; abundance: .; j_gene: TRBJ1-1; d_gene: .; CDR3aa: CASSLDKHGAFF; CDR3nt: TGTGCCAGCAGCTTAGATAAACATGGAGCTTTCTTT
v_gene: TRBV7-2; abundance: .; j_gene: TRBJ1-1; d_gene: .; CDR3aa: CASSRQIRNEGTEAFF; CDR3nt: TGTGCCAGCAGCCGCCAAATAAGAAACGAGGGCACTGAAGCTTTCTTT
v_gene: TRBV6-5; abundance: .; j_gene: TRBJ1-1; d_gene: .; CDR3aa: CASSYGLRGSNTEAFF; CDR3nt: TGTGCCAGCAGTTACGGGTTACGAGGGAGTAACACTGAAGCTTTCTTT
v_gene: TRBV9; abundance: .; j_gene: TRBJ1-5; d_gene: .; CDR3aa: CASSPSGGINQPQHF; CDR3nt: TGTGCCAGCAGCCCTAGTGGGGGGATTAATCAGCCCCAGCATTTT
v_gene: TRBV5-1; abundance: .; j_gene: TRBJ1-3; d_gene: .; CDR3aa: CASSLQGSSGNTIYF; CDR3nt: TGCGCCAGCAGCTTGCAGGGAAGCTCTGGAAACACCATATATTTT
v_gene: TRBV11-2; abundance: .; j_gene: TRBJ2-5; d_gene: .; CDR3aa: CASSLLGVQSETQYF; CDR3nt: TGTGCCAGCAGCTTATTAGGGGTGCAAAGTGAGACCCAGTACTTC
v_gene: TRBV28; abundance: .; j_gene: TRBJ2-1; d_gene: .; CDR3aa: CASSLSRRGEQFF; CDR3nt: TGTGCCAGCAGTTTAAGTAGGAGAGGTGAGCAGTTCTTC
v_gene: TRBV5-1; abundance: .; j_gene: TRBJ2-3; d_gene: .; CDR3aa: CASSLDYTDTQYF; CDR3nt: TGCGCCAGCAGCTTGGATTACACAGATACGCAGTATTTT
v_gene: TRBV5-1; abundance: .; j_gene: TRBJ2-2; d_gene: .; CDR3aa: CASSFWTDNTGELFF; CDR3nt: TGCGCCAGCAGCTTTTGGACAGATAACACCGGGGAGCTGTTTTTT
v_gene: TRBV5-1; abundance: .; j_gene: TRBJ2-1; d_gene: TRBD2; CDR3aa: CASSRATSGGSDEQFF; CDR3nt: TGCGCCAGCAGTCGAGCGACTAGCGGGGGGAGCGATGAGCAGTTCTTC
v_gene: TRBV30; abundance: .; j_gene: TRBJ1-3; d_gene: .; CDR3aa: CAWGTGPVTSGNTIYF; CDR3nt: TGTGCCTGGGGAACAGGACCCGTCACCTCTGGAAACACCATATATTTT
v_gene: TRBV7-9; abundance: .; j_gene: TRBJ2-7; d_gene: .; CDR3aa: CASSLAGGYEQYF; CDR3nt: TGTGCCAGCAGCTTAGCGGGGGGCTACGAGCAGTACTTC
v_gene: TRBV5-1; abundance: .; j_gene: TRBJ1-4; d_gene: .; CDR3aa: CASSFRHPATNEKLFF; CDR3nt: TGCGCCAGCAGCTTCCGTCACCCGGCAACTAATGAAAAACTGTTTTTT
v_gene: TRBV28; abundance: .; j_gene: TRBJ2-2; d_gene: .; CDR3aa: CASSLLAPNTGELFF; CDR3nt: TGTGCCAGCAGCCTACTAGCCCCCAACACCGGGGAGCTGTTTTTT
v_gene: TRBV10-1; abundance: few; j_gene: TRBJ1-2; d_gene: .; CDR3aa: CASLAANYGYPF; CDR3nt: TGCGCCAGTTTGGCGGCCAACTATGGCTACCCCTTC
v_gene: TRBV5-1; abundance: .; j_gene: TRBJ2-7; d_gene: .; CDR3aa: CASSLNREAYEQYF; CDR3nt: TGCGCCAGCAGCCTCAACAGGGAAGCGTACGAGCAGTACTTC
v_gene: TRBV10-3; abundance: once; j_gene: TRBJ1-6; d_gene: .; CDR3aa: CAISVGEDSPLHF; CDR3nt: TGTGCCATCAGTGTAGGGGAGGATTCACCCCTCCACTTT
v_gene: TRBV5-6; abundance: .; j_gene: TRBJ2-2; d_gene: TRBD1; CDR3aa: CASSPGTGRDTGELFF; CDR3nt: TGTGCCAGCAGCCCCGGGACAGGGAGGGACACCGGGGAGCTGTTTTTT
v_gene: TRBV2; abundance: once; j_gene: TRBJ2-5; d_gene: .; CDR3aa: CASGREETQYF; CDR3nt: TGTGCCAGCGGCAGGGAAGAGACCCAGTACTTC
v_gene: TRBV7-2; abundance: .; j_gene: TRBJ2-2; d_gene: TRBD2; CDR3aa: CASSSRGGVNTGELFF; CDR3nt: TGTGCCAGCAGCTCACGGGGGGGAGTAAACACCGGGGAGCTGTTTTTT
v_gene: TRBV9; abundance: .; j_gene: TRBJ2-7; d_gene: TRBD2; CDR3aa: CASSAGTSGLEQYF; CDR3nt: TGTGCCAGCAGTGCCGGGACTAGCGGTCTCGAGCAGTACTTC
v_gene: TRBV29-1; abundance: .; j_gene: TRBJ2-1; d_gene: .; CDR3aa: CSATPGTDYNEQFF; CDR3nt: TGCAGCGCGACTCCCGGGACTGATTACAATGAGCAGTTCTTC
v_gene: TRBV6-5; abundance: .; j_gene: TRBJ2-2; d_gene: TRBD1; CDR3aa: CASSRPGQAAGELFF; CDR3nt: TGTGCCAGCAGCCGCCCGGGACAGGCGGCCGGGGAGCTGTTTTTT
v_gene: TRBV7-2; abundance: .; j_gene: TRBJ2-7; d_gene: .; CDR3aa: CASGKTLYEQYF; CDR3nt: TGTGCCTCAGGGAAAACCCTCTACGAGCAGTACTTC
v_gene: TRBV2; abundance: .; j_gene: TRBJ2-2; d_gene: .; CDR3aa: CASSIRQPNTGELFF; CDR3nt: TGTGCCAGCAGTATTAGACAGCCGAACACCGGGGAGCTGTTTTTT
v_gene: TRBV2; abundance: .; j_gene: TRBJ2-5; d_gene: TRBD1; CDR3aa: CASSRGLEETQYF; CDR3nt: TGTGCCAGCAGCAGGGGGTTGGAGGAGACCCAGTACTTC
v_gene: TRBV4-2; abundance: .; j_gene: TRBJ1-6; d_gene: .; CDR3aa: CASSQGPRGAGNSPLHF; CDR3nt: TGTGCCAGCAGCCAAGGGCCCCGCGGGGCAGGCAATTCACCCCTCCACTTT
v_gene: TRBV9; abundance: .; j_gene: TRBJ1-4; d_gene: .; CDR3aa: CASSVSGGEKLFF; CDR3nt: TGTGCCAGCAGCGTATCAGGTGGCGAAAAACTGTTTTTT
v_gene: TRBV6-5; abundance: .; j_gene: TRBJ2-2; d_gene: .; CDR3aa: CASSYPYGRRTGELFF; CDR3nt: TGTGCCAGCAGTTACCCCTATGGGAGGCGTACCGGGGAGCTGTTTTTT
v_gene: TRBV5-4; abundance: .; j_gene: TRBJ1-2; d_gene: .; CDR3aa: CASSLISASYGYTF; CDR3nt: TGTGCCAGCAGCTTGATTAGTGCCTCTTATGGCTACACCTTC
v_gene: TRBV7-8; abundance: .; j_gene: TRBJ2-7; d_gene: .; CDR3aa: CASSQQGDEQYF; CDR3nt: TGTGCCAGCAGCCAGCAGGGTGACGAGCAGTACTTC